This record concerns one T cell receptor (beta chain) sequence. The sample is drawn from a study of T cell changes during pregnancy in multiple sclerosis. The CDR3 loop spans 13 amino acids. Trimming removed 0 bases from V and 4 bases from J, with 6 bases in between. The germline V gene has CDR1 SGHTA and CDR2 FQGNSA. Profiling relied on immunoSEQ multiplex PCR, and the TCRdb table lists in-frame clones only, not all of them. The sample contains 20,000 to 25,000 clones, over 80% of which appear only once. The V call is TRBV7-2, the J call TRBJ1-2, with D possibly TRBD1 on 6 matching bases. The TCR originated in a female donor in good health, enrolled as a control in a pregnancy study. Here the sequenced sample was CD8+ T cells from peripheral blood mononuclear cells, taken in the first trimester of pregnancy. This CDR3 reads CASSLADSYGYTF. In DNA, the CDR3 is TGTGCCAGCAGCTTAGCGGACAGCTATGGCTACACCTTC.